The text below deals with one T cell receptor beta chain. Antigen specificity is unknown. This sample stems from a study of cytomegalovirus exposure and HLA in healthy donors. Study details: Sequencing of 150 million to 200 million T cells in an earlier analysis found around 110 million unique TCR beta sequences. The study's findings and limits: Most TCR sequences were uncommon, yet certain public TCRs appeared in many donors. Indistinguishable V segments, including TRBV6-2 and TRBV6-3, were excluded. The classifier was said to identify cytomegalovirus status with high specificity and sensitivity.

The PCR employed 60 Vbeta primers together with 13 Jbeta primers. Data came from immunoSEQ multiplex PCR; TCRdb stores just in-frame clones and leaves some out. The sample yields hundreds of thousands of clones, approximately 80% seen once. From germline, CDR1 is MDHEN and CDR2 SYDVKM. The CDR3 length is 14 residues. Germline trimming cut 5 bases from V and 5 bases from J; bases unmatched to any gene: 5. The specimen was PBMCs. The genes are TRBV28 and TRBJ2-1; 8 bases fit TRBD2. The source is a young man in good health and CMV-seronegative. DNA of the CDR3: TGTGCCAGCAGTGGCGGGGGGTACAACAATGAGCAGTTCTTC. Protein: CASSGGGYNNEQFF. The variable domain in full, completed from reference TRBV28 and TRBJ2-1, reads DVKVTQSSRYLVKRTGEKVFLECVQDMDHENMFWYRQDPGLGLRLIYFSYDVKMKEKGDIPEGYSVSREKKERFSLILESASTNQTSMYLCASSGGGYNNEQFFGPGTRLTVL.